This TCR beta chain was found in a study of OX40 agonist ivuxolimab in advanced cancers. Study background: Recorded diagnoses for dose-escalation patients were hepatocellular carcinoma, melanoma, renal cell or head and neck cancer.

Trimming at V came to 4 bases and at J to 4 bases, leaving 4 bases not matched to a gene. The germline V gene has CDR1 SEHNR and CDR2 FQNEAQ (reference sequence). This CDR3 has 15 amino acids. TCRdb's copy holds only in-frame clones and misses some; the assay was immunoSEQ multiplex PCR. The table records 55,000 to 75,000 clones, approximately 90% of them present only once. Comments on this clone: Its antigen is not identified.

Overall study findings and caveats: Expanded clones were, on average, more numerous among CD8+ T cells than CD4+. CD4+ and CD8+ T cells in blood underwent clonal expansion by week 6 at 0.1 to 3.0 mg/kg.

Autoimmune disease history or systemic immunosuppression excluded patients. V is TRBV7-9 and J is TRBJ2-3, with TRBD1 matching 11 bases. This sequence was found in an adult with an advanced solid tumor such as melanoma, head and neck, liver or kidney cancer. Sequenced here: CD4+ or CD8+ T cells sorted from blood, sampled in a trial of the OX40 agonist ivuxolimab. This chain's CDR3 is CASSSGTGGSDTQYF. CDR3 nucleotides: TGTGCCAGCAGCTCCGGGACAGGGGGGTCAGATACGCAGTATTTT.